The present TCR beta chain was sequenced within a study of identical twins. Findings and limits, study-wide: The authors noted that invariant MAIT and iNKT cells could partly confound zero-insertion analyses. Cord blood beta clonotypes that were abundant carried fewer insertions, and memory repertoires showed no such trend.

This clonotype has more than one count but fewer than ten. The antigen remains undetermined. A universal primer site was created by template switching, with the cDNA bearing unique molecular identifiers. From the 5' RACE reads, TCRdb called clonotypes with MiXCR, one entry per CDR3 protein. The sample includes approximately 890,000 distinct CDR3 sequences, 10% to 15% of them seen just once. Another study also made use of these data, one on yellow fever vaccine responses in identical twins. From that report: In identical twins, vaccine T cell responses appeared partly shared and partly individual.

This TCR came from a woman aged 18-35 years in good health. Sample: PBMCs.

CDR3 in amino acids: CASSYGSETQYF. The CDR3 DNA follows: TGTGCCAGCAGTTACGGATCAGAGACCCAGTACTTC. The rearrangement uses TRBV6-5 and TRBJ2-5; D uncertain. This CDR3 has 12 residues. The germline V and J ends were trimmed by 2 bases and 4 bases, with 5 bases remaining between them. Looked up from germline, CDR1 is MNHEY and CDR2 is SVGAGI.